The clone carrying this T cell receptor (beta chain) has more than one count but fewer than ten. This record belongs to a study of T cells after yellow fever vaccination. CDR3 length: 12 residues. The V end lost 3 bases, the J end lost 8 bases, and 8 bases lay between the germline ends. TCRdb called the 5' RACE reads again in MiXCR, with one record for every CDR3 protein. The repertoire holds 350,000 or so distinct CDR3 sequences, with 7% to 9% as singletons. The J gene is TRBJ2-4, the V gene TRBV12-3 or TRBV12-4; the D gene is possibly TRBD2 (5 bases). This TCR was sampled from a man aged 18 to 30 who received the YFV17D yellow fever vaccine. Sequencing was performed on PBMCs, taken more than 40 days after the first yellow fever vaccination. The CDR3: CASSFLADIQYF. In DNA form, the CDR3 reads TGTGCCAGCAGTTTCCTAGCAGACATTCAGTACTTC.